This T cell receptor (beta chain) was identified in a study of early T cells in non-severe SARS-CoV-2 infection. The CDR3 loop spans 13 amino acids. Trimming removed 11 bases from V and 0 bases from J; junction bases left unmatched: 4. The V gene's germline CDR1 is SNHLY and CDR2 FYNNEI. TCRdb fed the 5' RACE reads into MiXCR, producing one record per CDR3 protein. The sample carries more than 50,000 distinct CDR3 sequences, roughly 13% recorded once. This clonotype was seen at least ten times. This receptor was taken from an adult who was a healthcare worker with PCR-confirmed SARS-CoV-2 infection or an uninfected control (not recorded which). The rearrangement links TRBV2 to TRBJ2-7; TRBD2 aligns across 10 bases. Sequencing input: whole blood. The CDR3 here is CAGGLAVSYEQYF. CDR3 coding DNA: TGTGCCGGAGGACTAGCGGTCTCCTACGAGCAGTACTTC. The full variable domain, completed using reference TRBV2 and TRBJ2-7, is EPEVTQTPSHQVTQMGQEVILRCVPISNHLYFYWYRQILGQKVEFLVSFYNNEISEKSEIFDDQFSVERPDGSNFTLKIRSTKLEDSAMYFCAGGLAVSYEQYFGPGTRLTVT.